This T cell receptor beta chain was found in a study of cytomegalovirus exposure and HLA in healthy donors. Whole-study results and caveats: Reportedly, a later analysis found an Asian-associated ancestry cluster had fewer N-insertions than the roughly 700-donor mean.

Points on this clone: Its cognate antigen is unknown. One end of the junction does not line up with germline, which may come from a read error.

The PCR was carried out with 60 Vbeta primers and 13 Jbeta primers. Sequenced by immunoSEQ multiplex PCR; TCRdb stores in-frame clones only, minus some. The sample gives roughly 120,000 clones, 70% to 90% of which show up once; more than 1.5% is in the top ten. The CDR3 contains 15 residues. The germline V gene has CDR1 SGHNT and CDR2 YYREEE (reference sequence). This chain uses TRBV5-4 with TRBJ2-6; 7 bases map to TRBD1. The TCR was taken from a man in his forties or fifties in good health and CMV-seronegative. The specimen sequenced was PBMCs. DNA of the CDR3: TGTGCCAGCAGCTTGGAGGGGGCTGGGGCCAACGGCCTGACTTTC. Its translation: CASSLEGAGANGLTF.